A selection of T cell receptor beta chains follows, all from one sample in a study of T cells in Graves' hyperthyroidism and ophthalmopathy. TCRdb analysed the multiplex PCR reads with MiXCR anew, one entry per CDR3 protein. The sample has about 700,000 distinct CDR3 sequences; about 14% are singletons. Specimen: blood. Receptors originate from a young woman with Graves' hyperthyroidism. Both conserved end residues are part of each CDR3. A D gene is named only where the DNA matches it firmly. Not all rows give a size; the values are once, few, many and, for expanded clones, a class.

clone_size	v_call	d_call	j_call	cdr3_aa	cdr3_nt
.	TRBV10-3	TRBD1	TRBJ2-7	CAISDTGTGRPYEQYF	TGTGCCATCAGTGACACCGGGACAGGGAGACCCTACGAGCAGTACTTC
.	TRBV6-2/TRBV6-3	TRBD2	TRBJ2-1	CASSYFGLAEMGQFF	TGTGCCAGCAGTTACTTCGGACTAGCGGAGATGGGGCAGTTCTTC
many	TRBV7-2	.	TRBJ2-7	CASSAGLGGYEQYF	TGTGCCAGCAGCGCCGGACTGGGAGGCTACGAGCAGTACTTC
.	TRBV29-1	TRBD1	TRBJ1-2	CSVEDRGTYGYTF	TGCAGCGTTGAGGACAGGGGAACCTATGGCTACACCTTC
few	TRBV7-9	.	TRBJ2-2	CASGFERTNTGELFF	TGTGCCAGCGGCTTTGAGAGGACGAACACCGGGGAGCTGTTTTTT
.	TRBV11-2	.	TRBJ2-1	CASSLDFGTYNEQFF	TGTGCCAGCAGCTTAGATTTCGGGACGTACAATGAGCAGTTCTTC
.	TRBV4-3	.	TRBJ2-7	CASSQVQANYEQYF	TGCGCCAGCAGCCAAGTTCAGGCTAACTACGAGCAGTACTTC
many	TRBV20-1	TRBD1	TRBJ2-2	CSASQGVTGELFF	TGCAGTGCCAGCCAGGGGGTGACCGGGGAGCTGTTTTTT
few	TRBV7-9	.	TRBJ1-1	CASSLNQLNTEAFF	TGTGCCAGCAGCTTAAACCAGCTTAACACTGAAGCTTTCTTT
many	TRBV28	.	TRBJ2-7	CASSFRALSSYEQYF	TGTGCCAGCAGTTTTCGGGCCCTCTCCTCCTACGAGCAGTACTTC
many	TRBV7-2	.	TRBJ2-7	CASSLTMRAGYEQYF	TGTGCCAGCAGCTTGACTATGAGAGCTGGCTACGAGCAGTACTTC
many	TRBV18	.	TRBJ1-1	CASSPGTGRIMNTEAFF	TGTGCCAGCTCACCTGGGACGGGGAGAATTATGAACACTGAAGCTTTCTTT
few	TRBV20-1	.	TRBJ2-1	CSASGRVSEQFF	TGCAGTGCTAGTGGCAGGGTCAGTGAGCAGTTCTTC
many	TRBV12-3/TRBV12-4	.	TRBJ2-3	CASSLEGIGTDTQYF	TGTGCCAGCAGCCTCGAGGGGATTGGCACAGATACGCAGTATTTT
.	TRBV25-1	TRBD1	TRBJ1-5	CASSDSGQGMQPQHF	TGTGCCAGCAGTGATTCGGGACAGGGTATGCAGCCCCAGCATTTT